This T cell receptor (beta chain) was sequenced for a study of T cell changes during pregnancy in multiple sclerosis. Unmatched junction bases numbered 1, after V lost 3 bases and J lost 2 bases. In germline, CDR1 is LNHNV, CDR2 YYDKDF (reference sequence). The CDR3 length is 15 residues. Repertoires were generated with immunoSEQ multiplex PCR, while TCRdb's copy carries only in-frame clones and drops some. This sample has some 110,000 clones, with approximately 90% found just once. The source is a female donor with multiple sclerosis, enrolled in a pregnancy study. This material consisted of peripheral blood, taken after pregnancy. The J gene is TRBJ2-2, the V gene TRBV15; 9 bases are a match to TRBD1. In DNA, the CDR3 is TGTGCCACCAGCAGGGACAGGGGCAACACCGGGGAGCTGTTTTTT. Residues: CATSRDRGNTGELFF.